This T cell receptor beta chain stems from a study of T cell repertoires in cytomegalovirus infection. Study in general: Recently identified HLA-C-restricted CMV epitopes were among the peptides used. In public TCR beta signatures, there were indications of both CMV infection and matching HLA type. General study findings and limits: Frequencies of public TCR beta families were cumulated, and this identified carriers of CMV plus the relevant HLA. HLA-C-restricted CMV-specific TCR beta clonotypes were dominant in the ex vivo response.

Each CDR3 protein is one row after TCRdb ran MiXCR on the reads. Here the sample spans 110,000 or so distinct CDR3 sequences, 30% being singletons. Regarding this clonotype: What it binds is not known.

This CDR3 has 15 amino acids. Germline V gene lookup returns CDR1 MNHNY and CDR2 SVGAGI (reference sequence). V was clipped by 8 bases and J by 9 bases; unmatched bases: 14. The sequencing here drew on CD8+ T cells from cultured PBMCs, taken from culture after CMV antigen stimulation. The sequence came from a human donor in good health (CMV status not recorded). Some clones in this sample may be carry-over from other donors' samples. The chain recombines TRBV6-6 with TRBJ2-1; TRBD2 agrees at 9 bases. CDR3: CASRPTPRGGGEQFF. CDR3 in DNA: TGTGCCAGCCGACCTACTCCGCGGGGGGGCGGTGAGCAGTTCTTC.